These 22 T cell receptor beta chains were all obtained from the same sample, sequenced in a study of T cell clonotyping in hematopoietic cell transplantation. Assay used: immunoSEQ multiplex PCR; TCRdb lists only in-frame clones, some missing. The table shows 11,000 to 15,000 clones, with less than 80% occurring only once. The sample was PBMCs. The receptors derive from a human donor who either received an allogeneic hematopoietic cell transplant for a myeloid malignancy or was a related donor (not recorded which). Some clones in this sample may be carry-over from other donors' samples.

V and J are TRBV30 and TRBJ1-3; TRBD1 might be the D (6 bases). Germline V CDR1 and CDR2: GTSNPN, SVGIG (reference sequence). CDR3 length: 13 amino acids. V was clipped by 5 bases and J by 4 bases, with 12 bases between them. The CDR3 here is CAWGGGYGNTIYF. The CDR3 DNA is TGTGCCTGGGGGGGCGGGTACGGAAACACCATATATTTT.

The chain uses TRBV7-2 and TRBJ1-2, with 7 bases matching TRBD1. Germline trimming cut 5 bases from V and 6 bases from J; bases unmatched to any gene: 9. The CDR3 is made up of 14 amino acids. Germline values: CDR1 SGHTA, CDR2 FQGNSA. The CDR3 sequence is CASSTDRVFDGYTF. The CDR3 nucleotides read TGTGCCAGCAGCACCGACAGGGTGTTCGATGGCTACACCTTC.

This clone appeared a few times. The genes are TRBV29-1 and TRBJ2-5, with TRBD2 identical over 8 bases. The DNA end lines up better with TRBJ2-7; the J call may be wrong. Looked up from germline, CDR1 is SQVTM and CDR2 is ANQGSEA. The CDR3 runs 14 residues. CDR3: CSVATGTRMNEQYF. CDR3 DNA sequence: TGCAGCGTAGCTACAGGGACTAGGATGAACGAGCAGTACTTC.

In its sample, this clone was seen a few times. The V call is TRBV30, the J call TRBJ1-2; weak D call: TRBD1 (5 bases). Germline assignment: CDR1 GTSNPN and CDR2 SVGIG (reference sequence). This CDR3 is 14 amino acids long. Trimming stripped 1 base from V and 7 bases from J, with 16 bases between. Written as DNA, the CDR3 is TGTGCCTGGAGTGCCCGGGGGTGGGCGGTTGGCTACACCTTC. This gives the protein CAWSARGWAVGYTF.

This clone was seen only a few times. This chain links TRBV7-8 with TRBJ2-1, with 11 positions matching TRBD2. The CDR3 sequence is 15 residues long. The trim removed 8 bases at V and 9 bases at J, leaving 12 bases unmatched. The V gene's germline CDR1 is SGHVS and CDR2 FQNEAQ. The CDR3 DNA reads TGTGCCAGCCTCATGGGGGCTAGCGGGAGGACTGAGCAGTTCTTC. This gives the protein CASLMGASGRTEQFF.

The chain uses TRBV19 and TRBJ1-1; TRBD1 matches at 7 bases. The V and J ends lost 11 bases and 1 base, in that order; junction bases with no gene match: 7. CDR1 LNHDA and CDR2 SQIVND come from the germline V gene (reference sequence). This CDR3 has 13 amino acids. The CDR3 DNA reads TGTGCCGCGAAGGACAGGCCGAACACTGAAGCTTTCTTT. Translated: CAAKDRPNTEAFF.

This clone was recorded once. The V and J genes are TRBV7-2 and TRBJ1-1; 11 bases are shared with TRBD1. Unmatched junction bases numbered 8, after V lost 3 bases and J lost 8 bases. Germline-derived CDR1 and CDR2 are SGHTA and FQGNSA. The CDR3 has 15 amino acids. CDR3 sequence reads: CASSFTGTGGSEAFF. The CDR3 DNA reads as TGTGCCAGCAGCTTTACCGGGACAGGGGGTTCCGAAGCTTTCTTT. The full variable domain, completed using reference TRBV7-2 and TRBJ1-1, is GAGVSQSPSNKVTEKGKDVELRCDPISGHTALYWYRQSLGQGLEFLIYFQGNSAPDKSGLPSDRFSAERTGGSVSTLTIQRTQQEDSAVYLCASSFTGTGGSEAFFGQGTRLTVV.

The CDR3 spells CASSQSGTGGLEQYF. The CDR3 region has the DNA TGCGCCAGCAGCCAGTCCGGGACAGGGGGACTCGAGCAGTACTTC. The V and J genes are TRBV4-3 and TRBJ2-7; 11 bases match TRBD1. The CDR3 length is 15 residues. V shed 3 bases, J shed 6 bases, and the junction held 7 bases outside the gene matches. Looked up from germline, CDR1 is LGHNA and CDR2 is YSLEER.

In its sample, this clone was seen a few times. The V and J genes are TRBV5-1 and TRBJ1-2; 9 bases are shared with TRBD1. Looked up from germline, CDR1 is SGHRS and CDR2 is YFSETQ. V shed 2 bases and J 5 bases; nucleotides not matched to a gene: 10. CDR3 length: 16 residues. This CDR3 reads CASSLRGQGLSYGYTF. As DNA, the CDR3 is TGCGCCAGCAGCTTAAGGGGACAGGGACTTTCGTATGGCTACACCTTC.

The V gene is TRBV2, the J gene TRBJ1-1; D gene uncertain. V lost 3 bases to trimming and J lost 1 base, with 6 bases between them. Germline values: CDR1 SNHLY, CDR2 FYNNEI. CDR3 length: 13 amino acids. CDR3 amino acids: CASSDDPNTEAFF. DNA of the CDR3: TGTGCCAGCAGTGACGACCCGAACACTGAAGCTTTCTTT.

The chain has TRBV18 and TRBJ2-5; 8 nucleotides line up with TRBD1. The CDR3 covers 14 residues. Germline values: CDR1 KGHSH, CDR2 LQKENI. Germline trimming cut 3 bases from V and 5 bases from J; bases unmatched to any gene: 5. The CDR3 reads CASSPQQGGETQYF. In DNA form, the CDR3 reads TGTGCCAGCTCACCGCAACAGGGGGGCGAGACCCAGTACTTC.

The chain joins TRBV5-8 to TRBJ2-5; a possible D gene is TRBD1 (6 bases). The DNA end lines up better with TRBJ2-7; the J call may be wrong. CDR1 is SGHTS, CDR2 YDEGEE, per germline. This CDR3 comprises 13 residues. CDR3 DNA sequence: TGTGCCAGCAGCCGGGGACATACCTACGAGCAGTACTTC. Residues: CASSRGHTYEQYF.

The chain joins TRBV5-1 to TRBJ1-1; D remains ambiguous. The CDR3 is 12 residues long. The germline V and J ends were trimmed by 0 bases and 3 bases, with 3 bases remaining between them. Germline V gives CDR1 SGHRS, CDR2 YFSETQ. The CDR3 sequence is CASSLVDTEAFF. In DNA, the CDR3 is TGCGCCAGCAGCTTGGTGGACACTGAAGCTTTCTTT.

The rearrangement uses TRBV28 and TRBJ2-7, with a possible D match to TRBD2 (6 bases). V lost 3 bases, J lost 3 bases, and 12 bases lay in between. The CDR3 consists of 14 residues. Germline CDR1 reads MDHEN; CDR2 reads SYDVKM. This CDR3 reads CASSFGGDHYEQYF. In DNA form, the CDR3 reads TGTGCCAGCAGTTTTGGAGGGGACCACTACGAGCAGTACTTC.

This clone was seen a handful of times. The chain has TRBV29-1 and TRBJ1-5, with 9 bases that match TRBD1. V was clipped by 4 bases and J by 5 bases; unmatched bases: 9. The germline V gene has CDR1 SQVTM and CDR2 ANQGSEA. The CDR3 totals 15 residues. CDR3 nucleotide sequence: TGCAGCGTTGGACTCGGGACAGGGAACGATCAGCCCCAGCATTTT. Translated: CSVGLGTGNDQPQHF.

This clone was detected only a few times. The chain couples TRBV25-1 to TRBJ2-6; 9 nucleotides match TRBD1. J lost 0 bases, V lost 8 bases, and 5 bases had no gene match. The CDR3 is 16 amino acids. Germline V gene lookup returns CDR1 MGHDK and CDR2 SYGVNS. As DNA, the CDR3 is TGTGCCAGCCGGACAGGGGAGCCCTCTGGGGCCAACGTCCTGACTTTC. Amino acids: CASRTGEPSGANVLTF.

This clone was seen a few times. V and J are TRBV25-1 and TRBJ2-7, with a weak D call TRBD2 (7 bases). Trimming pared 8 bases from V and 5 bases from J, leaving 13 bases between. The CDR3 sequence is 12 residues long. Germline assignment: CDR1 MGHDK and CDR2 SYGVNS. The CDR3: CASGRGVDEQYF. Here the CDR3 DNA reads TGTGCCAGCGGGAGGGGGGTGGACGAGCAGTACTTC.

The table lists this clone with a few counts. The V call is TRBV19, the J call TRBJ1-1; 8 nucleotides agree with TRBD1. The CDR3 sequence is 14 residues long. With 5 bases clipped from V and 5 bases from J, the junction kept 7 bases outside the gene matches. The germline gives CDR1 LNHDA, CDR2 SQIVND (reference sequence). CDR3 loop: CASSETGVGTEAFF. CDR3 coding DNA: TGTGCCAGTAGTGAGACAGGGGTGGGGACTGAAGCTTTCTTT.

The V call is TRBV30, the J call TRBJ2-1, with 10 bases that match TRBD2. Germline CDR1 GTSNPN, CDR2 SVGIG (reference sequence). The CDR3 is 14 amino acids. After removal of 1 base from V and 5 bases from J, the junction contained 2 bases not matched to a gene. The DNA for the CDR3 is TGTGCCTGGAGTGCGGGACTAGCGAACAATGAGCAGTTCTTC. Translating gives CAWSAGLANNEQFF.

The chain carries TRBV28 and TRBJ2-7; 10 bases are a match to TRBD1. V lost 6 bases to trimming and J lost 3 bases; unmatched junction nucleotides: 14. The CDR3 runs 17 residues. Germline V gives CDR1 MDHEN, CDR2 SYDVKM. The CDR3 loop reads CASRPGTGAGGFYEQYF. CDR3 DNA sequence: TGTGCCAGCAGGCCGGGGACAGGGGCCGGAGGGTTCTACGAGCAGTACTTC.

The chain employs TRBV30 and TRBJ2-7; D ambiguous. V lost 2 bases to trimming and J lost 2 bases, with 7 bases between them. The CDR3 covers 12 residues. Germline V gene lookup returns CDR1 GTSNPN and CDR2 SVGIG (reference sequence). This chain's CDR3 is CAWSRSPYEQYF. CDR3 sequence (DNA): TGTGCCTGGAGTAGGTCGCCCTACGAGCAGTACTTC. The full variable domain, completed using reference TRBV30 and TRBJ2-7, is SQTIHQWPATLVQPVGSPLSLECTVEGTSNPNLYWYRQAAGRGLQLLFYSVGIGQISSEVPQNLSASRPQDRQFILSSKKLLLSDSGFYLCAWSRSPYEQYFGPGTRLTVT.

The chain joins TRBV27 to TRBJ2-7, with TRBD2 identical over 10 bases. This CDR3 contains 13 residues. Per the germline V gene, CDR1 is MNHEY and CDR2 is SMNVEV (reference sequence). V trimming: 10 bases; J trimming: 2 bases; junction bases outside the gene matches: 5. The CDR3, as DNA: TGTGCCACCCGAGCGGGAGGGACCTACGAGCAGTACTTC. This codes for CATRAGGTYEQYF.